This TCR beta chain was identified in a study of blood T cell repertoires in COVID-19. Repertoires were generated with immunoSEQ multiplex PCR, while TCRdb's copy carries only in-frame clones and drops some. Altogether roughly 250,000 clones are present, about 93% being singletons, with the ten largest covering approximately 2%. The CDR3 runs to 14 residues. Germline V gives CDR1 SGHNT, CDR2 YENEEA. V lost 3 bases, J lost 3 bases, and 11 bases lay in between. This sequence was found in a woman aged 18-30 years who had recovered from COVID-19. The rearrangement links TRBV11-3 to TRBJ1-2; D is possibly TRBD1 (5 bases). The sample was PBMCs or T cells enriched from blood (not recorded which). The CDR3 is CASSFWGGDYGYTF. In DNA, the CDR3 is TGTGCCAGCAGCTTTTGGGGCGGTGACTATGGCTACACCTTC.